This T cell receptor beta chain was sequenced in a study of OX40 agonist ivuxolimab in advanced cancers. Across the study: Given to patients was ivuxolimab, an agonistic anti-OX40 (CD134) antibody. One hepatocellular carcinoma and a couple of cutaneous melanoma patients partially responded.

Trimming cost V 7 bases and J 9 bases; bases outside gene matches: 9. The germline gives CDR1 SGHAT, CDR2 FQNNGV. The CDR3 has 15 amino acids. Data came from immunoSEQ multiplex PCR; TCRdb stores just in-frame clones and leaves some out. The sample includes around 5,000 clones, roughly two thirds of them seen just once. Broader study findings: Clones of CD4+ and CD8+ blood T cells grew by week 6 at doses of 0.1 to 3.0 mg/kg.

This clone is categorized as medium-sized. Antigen unknown. This rearrangement joins TRBV11-2 to TRBJ2-1; 13 bases are shared with TRBD2. The material was CD4+ or CD8+ T cells sorted from blood, obtained in a trial of the OX40 agonist ivuxolimab. The TCR originated in an adult with an advanced solid tumor such as melanoma, head and neck, liver or kidney cancer. CDR3 sequence: CASTITSGGVGEQFF. CDR3 in DNA: TGTGCCAGCACCATTACTAGCGGGGGGGTAGGTGAGCAGTTCTTC.